The 18 T cell receptor beta chains reported below all come from one sample, sequenced in a study of T cells in Graves' hyperthyroidism and ophthalmopathy. Amplification of TCR beta CDR3 regions used RNA as the template. An initial round of RT-PCR targeting the TCR CDR3 relied on the HTBI primer set. TCRdb used MiXCR to reprocess the multiplex PCR reads, holding one entry per CDR3 protein. The sample includes roughly 640,000 distinct CDR3 sequences, 16% of them seen just once. The specimen was blood. The receptors originated from a middle-aged woman with Graves' ophthalmopathy.

This clonotype was detected ten times or more. The chain is built from TRBV20-1 and TRBJ2-5; D possibly uses TRBD1 or TRBD2 (6 bases each). V was trimmed by 3 bases and J by 2 bases, leaving 13 bases between them. Germline V gene lookup returns CDR1 DFQATT and CDR2 SNEGSKA (reference sequence). The CDR3 contains 14 residues. The CDR3 nucleotides read TGCAGTGCTAGGTGGGGGCTAGCGCAAGAGACCCAGTACTTC. It yields the protein CSARWGLAQETQYF.

The V call is TRBV29-1, the J call TRBJ1-2; the D gene is possibly TRBD1 (5 bases). Deletions cut 4 bases from V and 8 bases from J, with 14 bases between. Germline V CDR1 and CDR2: SQVTM, ANQGSEA. CDR3 length equals 12 residues. CDR3 protein: CSVGSGTEGYTF. The DNA for the CDR3 is TGCAGCGTTGGCTCTGGGACTGAGGGCTACACCTTC.

This clonotype was picked up many times. This chain uses TRBV12-3 or TRBV12-4 with TRBJ1-6; a weak D match, TRBD1 (5 bases). There are 15 residues in the CDR3. The V end was cut by 6 bases, the J end by 6 bases, with 15 bases between. This chain's CDR3 is CASRHDSRGNSPLHF. The CDR3 DNA reads as TGTGCCAGCAGACACGACTCTAGGGGTAATTCACCCCTCCACTTT.

The chain employs TRBV24-1 and TRBJ1-2; D is undetermined. The V gene's germline CDR1 is KGHDR and CDR2 SFDVKD. This CDR3 region has 14 residues. V was clipped by 2 bases and J by 0 bases, with 6 bases between them. The CDR3 region is CATSDSTTNYGYTF. The CDR3 nucleotides are TGTGCCACCAGTGATTCAACAACTAACTATGGCTACACCTTC.

This clonotype was seen many times. The V call is TRBV3-1, the J call TRBJ2-7; 12 bases line up with TRBD2. The CDR3 consists of 15 residues. The V gene's germline CDR1 is LGHDT and CDR2 YNNKEL (reference sequence). The J segment lost 7 bases and the V segment lost 1 base, leaving 5 bases of the junction unmatched. The CDR3 nucleotides read TGTGCCAGCAGCCAAGGGACTAGCGGGATGGGTGAGCAGTACTTC. It is translated as CASSQGTSGMGEQYF.

This clonotype was counted ten times or more. This chain joins TRBV9 and TRBJ2-2; no definite D call. V was shortened by 4 bases and J by 4 bases, with 14 bases between the two germline ends. The germline V gene has CDR1 SGDLS and CDR2 YYNGEE. The CDR3 extends over 15 amino acids. CDR3 nucleotides: TGTGCCAGCAGCCAAGACACCTCGGGCACCGGGGAGCTGTTTTTT. It yields the protein CASSQDTSGTGELFF.

A remark on this clonotype: A much bigger clone sits one base away, suggesting this may be a read error. The chain recombines TRBV7-9 with TRBJ2-7, with 7 nucleotides matching TRBD1. Germline values: CDR1 SEHNR, CDR2 FQNEAQ (reference sequence). There are 14 residues in the CDR3. CDR3 in amino acids: CASSLTGSFYEQCF. In DNA, the CDR3 is TGTGCCAGCAGCTTGACAGGGTCATTCTACGAGCAGTGCTTC.

The chain links TRBV7-9 to TRBJ2-3; D unresolved. V was trimmed by 3 bases and J by 0 bases, leaving 7 bases between them. Germline V gene data show CDR1 as SEHNR and CDR2 as FQNEAQ (reference sequence). The CDR3 consists of 14 residues. CDR3: CASSFAQSTDTQYF. The CDR3 coding sequence is TGTGCCAGCAGCTTTGCCCAGAGCACAGATACGCAGTATTTT.

This clonotype was counted only a few times. This chain connects TRBV19 to TRBJ1-5; no clear D. The V end was cut by 3 bases, the J end by 3 bases, with 6 bases between. CDR3 length equals 13 residues. Germline V gene data show CDR1 as LNHDA and CDR2 as SQIVND (reference sequence). The CDR3 region has the DNA TGTGCCAGTAGTATTTTGCCCAATCAGCCCCAGCATTTT. Its translation is CASSILPNQPQHF.

CDR3 DNA: TGTGCCACCAGTGATCCCCGGGTGCGGTCCGCGGGGACGCAGTATTTT. Amino acid sequence: CATSDPRVRSAGTQYF. V usage is TRBV24-1 and J usage is TRBJ2-3; tentative D call: TRBD2 (6 bases). Trimming took off 3 bases at V and 9 bases at J, with 21 bases between the two ends. Germline CDR1 and CDR2: KGHDR and SFDVKD. This CDR3 has 16 residues.

This clonotype came up many times. The chain uses TRBV12-3 or TRBV12-4 and TRBJ1-5; the D is unclear. Trimming pared 6 bases from V and 5 bases from J, leaving 14 bases between. This CDR3 has 14 amino acids. This CDR3 reads CASSPSGDYQPQHF. The CDR3 DNA sequence: TGTGCCAGCAGCCCTTCTGGGGATTATCAGCCCCAGCATTTT.

This clonotype was counted a few times. The missing conserved phenylalanine or tryptophan at the end of this CDR3 makes a read error likely. This chain joins TRBV18 and TRBJ2-5; 10 positions agree with TRBD2. The J segment lost 2 bases and the V segment lost 3 bases, leaving 3 bases of the junction unmatched. From germline, CDR1 is KGHSH and CDR2 LQKENI. The CDR3 is made up of 15 amino acids. DNA of the CDR3: TGTGCCAGCTCACCGGTTAGCGGGAGGCAAGAGACCCAGTACCTC. It specifies CASSPVSGRQETQYL.

This clonotype came up many times. The chain carries TRBV20-1 and TRBJ2-3; the D gene could be TRBD1 or TRBD2 (5 bases each). Trimming removed 3 bases from V and 3 bases from J, with 7 bases in between. The CDR3 sequence is 12 residues long. Germline CDR1 is DFQATT and CDR2 is SNEGSKA (reference sequence). Written as DNA, the CDR3 is TGCAGTGCTAGCGAGGGGACAGATACGCAGTATTTT. This translates into CSASEGTDTQYF.

This clonotype was observed a handful of times. CDR3 in DNA: TGTGCCAGCAGCCAAGCGACAGCCTCTGGAAACACCATATATTTT. Amino acids: CASSQATASGNTIYF. The rearrangement uses TRBV5-5 and TRBJ1-3; D possibly corresponds to TRBD1 (5 bases). The CDR3 is made up of 15 amino acids. Germline V gene data show CDR1 as SGHKS and CDR2 as YYEKEE (reference sequence). V dropped 4 bases and J dropped 0 bases, with 11 bases sitting between them.

This clonotype was detected only a few times. The chain uses TRBV20-1 and TRBJ2-7; TRBD2 matches at 9 bases. J was trimmed by 4 bases and V by 4 bases; bases with no gene match: 8. Germline CDR1 reads DFQATT; CDR2 reads SNEGSKA (reference sequence). The CDR3 is 14 amino acids. The CDR3 is CSAIRREGPYEQYF. The DNA of the CDR3 is TGCAGTGCTATAAGGCGGGAGGGCCCGTACGAGCAGTACTTC.

This clonotype was recorded at least ten times. The gene calls are TRBV6-2 or TRBV6-3 and TRBJ2-5, with 7 bases aligning to TRBD2. The germline CDR1 and CDR2 sequences are MNHEY and SVGEGT. Trimming took 3 bases from V and 2 from J; bases not matched to a gene: 9. The CDR3 is made up of 16 amino acids. The CDR3 reads CASSYSPGGSQETQYF. The CDR3 region has the DNA TGTGCCAGCAGTTATTCGCCGGGGGGAAGTCAAGAGACCCAGTACTTC.

This clonotype has a count of ten or more. The rearrangement uses TRBV4-1 and TRBJ2-7; maybe TRBD1 (6 bases). V lost 4 bases to trimming and J lost 2 bases, with 15 bases between them. Germline CDR1 and CDR2: MGHRA and YSYEKL. The CDR3 loop spans 15 amino acids. CDR3 nucleotides: TGCGCCAGCAGCCCAAGATGGCCAGGGGCCTACGAGCAGTACTTC. Translated: CASSPRWPGAYEQYF.

This clonotype was seen at least ten times. The chain links TRBV20-1 to TRBJ2-3; the D gene is possibly TRBD2 (5 bases). Trimming took 0 bases from V and 6 from J, leaving 19 bases between them. This CDR3 comprises 16 residues. Germline loops: CDR1 DFQATT, CDR2 SNEGSKA (reference sequence). The DNA of the CDR3 is TGCAGTGCTAGAGATTGGGTGGGAGCGGTATCCGATACGCAGTATTTT. Amino acid sequence: CSARDWVGAVSDTQYF.